One sample yielded the 11 T cell receptor beta chains listed below, sequenced in a study of response to subunit inactivated influenza vaccine. TCRdb reprocessed the RT-PCR reads with MiXCR, giving one entry per CDR3 protein. There are about 700,000 distinct CDR3 sequences in the sample; approximately 15% occur only once, and 5.5% to 8% lies in the top ten. Here the sequenced sample was PBMCs from blood, taken around two weeks before vaccination. Source of these receptors: a man between 45 and 60 years old who received an inactivated influenza vaccine.

There are a few counts of this clonotype. The chain couples TRBV5-1 to TRBJ2-1, with 8 bases identical to TRBD2. After removal of 0 bases from V and 10 bases from J, the junction contained 18 bases not matched to a gene. CDR1 and CDR2 from the germline V gene are SGHRS and YFSETQ. This CDR3 has 18 residues. Here the CDR3 reads CASSLAPPGSGVVGEQFF. The CDR3 DNA is TGCGCCAGCAGCTTGGCCCCCCCGGGTAGCGGGGTTGTGGGGGAGCAGTTCTTC.

This clonotype was found a few times. The V gene is TRBV28, the J gene TRBJ2-5; 7 bases align to TRBD2. V shed 6 bases and J 5 bases; nucleotides not matched to a gene: 6. The germline V gene encodes CDR1 MDHEN and CDR2 SYDVKM. The CDR3 is 13 residues long. The CDR3 region is CASSTTSIETQYF. The CDR3, as DNA: TGTGCCAGCAGCACGACTAGCATCGAGACCCAGTACTTC. The full variable domain, completed using reference TRBV28 and TRBJ2-5, is DVKVTQSSRYLVKRTGEKVFLECVQDMDHENMFWYRQDPGLGLRLIYFSYDVKMKEKGDIPEGYSVSREKKERFSLILESASTNQTSMYLCASSTTSIETQYFGPGTRLLVL.

This chain links TRBV5-1 with TRBJ2-1, with unresolved D. V gave up 4 bases and J gave up 4 bases, with 6 bases separating them. CDR3 size: 12 residues. Looked up from germline, CDR1 is SGHRS and CDR2 is YFSETQ. CDR3 coding DNA: TGCGCCAGCAGCCACCAGTACAATGAGCAGTTCTTC. This translates into CASSHQYNEQFF.

This clonotype was counted many times. The chain has TRBV10-3 and TRBJ1-6, with 7 nucleotides matching TRBD1. The length of the CDR3 is 15 residues. Germline CDR1 reads ENHRY; CDR2 reads SYGVKD. The V gene end was trimmed by 0 bases and the J gene end by 8 bases; junction bases not matched to a gene: 4. The CDR3 region has the DNA TGTGCCATCAGTGAGTCAAGACAGGGCGATTCACCCCTCCACTTT. This sequence encodes CAISESRQGDSPLHF.

CDR3: CASSLGAGTRDPEQFF. The CDR3 nucleotides read TGTGCCAGCAGCTTGGGCGCGGGGACTAGAGATCCGGAGCAGTTCTTC. The chain is built from TRBV5-4 and TRBJ2-1; TRBD2 aligns across 8 bases. Germline lookup yields CDR1 SGHNT and CDR2 YYREEE (reference sequence). Unmatched junction bases numbered 12, after V lost 0 bases and J lost 10 bases. This CDR3 has 16 residues.

This clonotype came up a few times. V and J are TRBV6-5 and TRBJ1-1; no clear D gene. Germline V gene lookup returns CDR1 MNHEY and CDR2 SVGAGI. The CDR3 runs to 15 residues. With 2 bases removed from V and 1 base from J, the gap between germline ends came to 11 bases. The CDR3 DNA follows: TGTGCCAGCAGTTACCATGGACGCCCGAACACTGAAGCTTTCTTT. It codes for CASSYHGRPNTEAFF.

There are a few counts of this clonotype. The chain recombines TRBV4-3 with TRBJ2-7, with a weak D call TRBD1 (5 bases). The germline gives CDR1 LGHNA, CDR2 YSLEER. CDR3 size: 15 residues. V shed 1 base and J shed 0 bases, with 10 bases lying between them. CDR3 sequence: CASSQGTGFSYEQYF. The CDR3 DNA reads TGCGCCAGCAGCCAAGGAACAGGCTTCTCCTACGAGCAGTACTTC.

This clonotype came up a few times. This sequence joins TRBV7-9 and TRBJ1-2, with 7 nucleotides matching TRBD1. The trim removed 5 bases at V and 4 bases at J, leaving 4 bases unmatched. The CDR3 loop spans 13 amino acids. From germline, CDR1 is SEHNR and CDR2 FQNEAQ (reference sequence). The CDR3 coding sequence is TGTGCCAGCAGCCGGGACAGCACCTATGGCTACACCTTC. The encoded protein is CASSRDSTYGYTF.

V usage is TRBV6-1 and J usage is TRBJ2-3; 9 bases agree with TRBD1. CDR3 length: 14 amino acids. J was trimmed by 5 bases and V by 8 bases; bases with no gene match: 8. Looked up from germline, CDR1 is MNHNS and CDR2 is SASEGT. The CDR3, as DNA: TGTGCCAGCTTAGAGACAGGGGGGGGAGATACGCAGTATTTT. Translation: CASLETGGGDTQYF.

This clonotype was seen only a few times. The chain is built from TRBV20-1 and TRBJ2-7; weak D call: TRBD1 (6 bases). Trimming stripped 5 bases from V and 1 base from J, with 18 bases between. Germline-derived CDR1 and CDR2 are DFQATT and SNEGSKA (reference sequence). The CDR3 covers 15 residues. CDR3 nucleotides: TGCAGTGCTCCATGGACAGCCCGAGGATCCTACGAGCAGTACTTC. It codes for CSAPWTARGSYEQYF.

The chain is built from TRBV5-1 and TRBJ2-1, with TRBD1 matching over 7 bases. Trimming cost V 4 bases and J 3 bases; bases outside gene matches: 4. Germline-derived CDR1 and CDR2 are SGHRS and YFSETQ. CDR3 length equals 14 residues. In nucleotides, the CDR3 is TGCGCCAGCAGCGGACAGGCCCTCTACAATGAGCAGTTCTTC. Its protein is CASSGQALYNEQFF.